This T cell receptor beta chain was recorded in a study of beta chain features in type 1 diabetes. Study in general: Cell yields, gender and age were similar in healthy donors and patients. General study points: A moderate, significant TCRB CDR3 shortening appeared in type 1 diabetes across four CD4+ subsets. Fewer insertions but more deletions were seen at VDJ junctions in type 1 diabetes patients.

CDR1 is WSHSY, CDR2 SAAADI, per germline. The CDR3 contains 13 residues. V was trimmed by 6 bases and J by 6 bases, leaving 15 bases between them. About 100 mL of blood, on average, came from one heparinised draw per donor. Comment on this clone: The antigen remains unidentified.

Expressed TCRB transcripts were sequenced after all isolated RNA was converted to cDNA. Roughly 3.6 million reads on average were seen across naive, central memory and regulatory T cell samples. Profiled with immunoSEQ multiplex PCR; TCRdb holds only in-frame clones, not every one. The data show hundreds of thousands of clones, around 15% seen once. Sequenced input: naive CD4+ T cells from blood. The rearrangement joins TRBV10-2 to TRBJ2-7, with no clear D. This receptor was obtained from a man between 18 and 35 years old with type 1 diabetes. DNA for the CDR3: TGCGCCAGCAGGGCGAGTCGGTCACTCGAGCAGTACTTC. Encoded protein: CASRASRSLEQYF.